Listed below are T cell receptor beta chains from one sample, sequenced in a study of T cell clonotyping in hematopoietic cell transplantation. Repertoires were generated with immunoSEQ multiplex PCR, while TCRdb's copy carries only in-frame clones and drops some. The top ten hold under 2% of the sample, which has tens of thousands of clones, about 96% seen once. This specimen consisted of peripheral blood mononuclear cells, obtained before stem cell transplant. Receptors were obtained from a woman aged 45-60 years with acute myeloid leukemia. Some clones in this sample may be carry-over from other donors' samples. The CDR3 runs from the conserved cysteine through the conserved F or W. D genes are given only for firm matches. Clone size is stated in some rows and not others, as once, few, many or a class when expanded.

16 | TRBJ2-1 | TRBV28 | NA | TRBD2 | CASSFISGRAGNEQFF | TGTGCCAGCAGTTTTATTAGCGGGAGAGCTGGTAATGAGCAGTTCTTC
14 | TRBJ2-2 | TRBV27 | NA | NA | CASSQDRNTGELFF | TGTGCCAGCAGCCAAGACAGGAACACCGGGGAGCTGTTTTTT
14 | TRBJ1-1 | TRBV5-8 | once | NA | CASSPVDRYTEAFF | TGTGCCAGCAGCCCCGTCGACAGGTACACTGAAGCTTTCTTT
15 | TRBJ2-3 | TRBV9 | once | NA | CASSSGLTSTDTQYF | TGTGCCAGCAGCAGCGGTCTCACCAGCACAGATACGCAGTATTTT
12 | TRBJ1-1 | TRBV27 | NA | NA | CASGRGNTEAFF | TGTGCCAGCGGTAGGGGGAACACTGAAGCTTTCTTT
15 | TRBJ1-1 | TRBV6-1 | NA | NA | CASSELAAMNTEAFF | TGTGCCAGCAGTGAACTCGCGGCCATGAACACTGAAGCTTTCTTT
14 | TRBJ2-1 | TRBV5-1 | NA | NA | CASSLSPGLDEQFF | TGCGCCAGCAGCTTGAGTCCGGGGTTGGATGAGCAGTTCTTC
16 | TRBJ2-3 | TRBV30 | NA | TRBD1 | CAWMKKDRGLADTQYF | TGTGCCTGGATGAAAAAGGACAGGGGGTTGGCAGATACGCAGTATTTT
18 | TRBJ2-6 | TRBV4-1 | NA | NA | CASSQDLTDHSGANVLTF | TGCGCCAGCAGCCAAGATCTGACGGACCATTCTGGGGCCAACGTCCTGACTTTC
16 | TRBJ2-3 | TRBV19 | NA | TRBD2 | CASSIAVAGGPDTQYF | TGTGCCAGTAGTATTGCAGTAGCGGGAGGCCCAGATACGCAGTATTTT
16 | TRBJ1-6 | TRBV4-1 | NA | TRBD1 | CASSQAIDRGDSPLHF | TGCGCCAGCAGCCAAGCAATAGACAGGGGGGACTCACCCCTCCACTTT
13 | TRBJ1-2 | TRBV7-3 | NA | TRBD1 | CASSLGQGAGYTF | TGTGCCAGCAGCTTGGGACAGGGTGCTGGCTACACCTTC
15 | TRBJ2-3 | TRBV7-2 | NA | NA | CASSLSPVSSDTQYF | TGTGCCAGCAGCTTAAGCCCAGTATCCTCCGATACGCAGTATTTT
14 | TRBJ2-7 | TRBV30 | NA | NA | CAWKETRAGNEQYF | TGTGCCTGGAAGGAAACCCGGGCCGGCAACGAGCAGTACTTC
13 | TRBJ2-7 | TRBV6-1 | NA | NA | CASSETTTYEQYF | TGTGCCAGCAGTGAAACAACCACCTACGAGCAGTACTTC
14 | TRBJ2-2 | TRBV5-1 | NA | TRBD2 | CASQRGRGTGELFF | TGCGCCAGCCAGCGGGGGAGAGGTACCGGGGAGCTGTTTTTT
15 | TRBJ1-5 | TRBV6-5 | NA | NA | CASRQGGYSNQPQHF | TGTGCCAGCAGGCAAGGGGGTTATAGCAATCAGCCCCAGCATTTT
17 | TRBJ1-1 | TRBV5-6 | NA | TRBD1 | CASSKGTGHRSVTEAFF | TGTGCCAGCAGCAAAGGGACAGGGCATCGGTCGGTCACTGAAGCTTTCTTT
14 | TRBJ1-2 | TRBV6-5 | NA | NA | CASSYSFQGRGYTF | TGTGCCAGCAGTTACTCCTTTCAGGGTCGGGGCTACACCTTC
14 | TRBJ1-1 | TRBV7-2 | NA | TRBD1 | CASTRDRWDTEAFF | TGTGCCAGCACCCGGGACAGGTGGGACACTGAAGCTTTCTTT
16 | TRBJ1-5 | TRBV28 | once | NA | CASSFFYRGSNQPQHF | TGTGCCAGCAGTTTTTTCTACCGTGGGAGCAATCAGCCCCAGCATTTT
16 | TRBJ1-1 | TRBV5-4 | NA | TRBD1 | CASRTQGATRYTEAFF | TGTGCCAGCAGGACACAGGGGGCTACGAGGTACACTGAAGCTTTCTTT
16 | TRBJ2-5 | TRBV5-6 | once | TRBD2 | CASTAPFTGGKETQYF | TGTGCCAGCACCGCACCTTTTACGGGGGGAAAAGAGACCCAGTACTTC
12 | TRBJ2-3 | TRBV6-6 | NA | NA | CASSPQLDTQYF | TGTGCCAGCAGTCCTCAGTTAGATACGCAGTATTTT
13 | TRBJ2-5 | TRBV30 | once | NA | CAWSKAYQETQYF | TGTGCCTGGAGTAAGGCCTACCAAGAGACCCAGTACTTC
13 | TRBJ1-3 | TRBV13 | once | NA | CASNVNSGNTIYF | TGTGCCAGCAACGTAAACTCTGGAAACACCATATATTTT
19 | TRBJ1-1 | TRBV5-6 | NA | TRBD1 | CASSLVIGGGDMLNTEAFF | TGTGCCAGCAGCTTGGTTATTGGAGGGGGCGACATGCTAAACACTGAAGCTTTCTTT
13 | TRBJ2-1 | TRBV6-5 | NA | NA | CASSYSRGNEQFF | TGTGCCAGCAGTTACTCGAGGGGCAATGAGCAGTTCTTC